Detailed here is one TCR beta chain. The CDR3 runs 15 residues. CDR1 MNHEY and CDR2 SMNVEV come from the germline V gene (reference sequence). These data originate in a study of T cells expressing NK-cell markers. UMI-tagged 5'RACE template switching yielded the TCR beta cDNA. No DNA is given; TCRdb re-called the 5' RACE reads and lists each CDR3 protein once. This listing includes about 180,000 distinct CDR3 sequences. The clonotype was recovered from a man between 18 and 69 years old in good health. The V call is TRBV27, the J call TRBJ2-2; the D call of TRBD1 rests on TCRdb alone, since no DNA is present to check it. Material for sequencing was blood T cells: a sorted CD56 or NKG2C T cell subset, CD4+ or CD8+ T cells, or bulk PBMC T cells (not recorded which). The CDR3 sequence is CASSSGDRGVGELFF.